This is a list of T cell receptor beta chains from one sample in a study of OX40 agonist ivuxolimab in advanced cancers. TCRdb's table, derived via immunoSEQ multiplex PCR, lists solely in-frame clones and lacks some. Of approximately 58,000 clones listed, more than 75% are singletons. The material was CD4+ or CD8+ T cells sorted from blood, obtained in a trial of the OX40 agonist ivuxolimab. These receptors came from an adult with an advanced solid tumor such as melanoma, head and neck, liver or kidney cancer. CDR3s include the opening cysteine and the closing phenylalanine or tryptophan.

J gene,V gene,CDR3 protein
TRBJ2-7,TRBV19,CASSVSGSSYEQYF
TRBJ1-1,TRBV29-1,CSVNRGRNTEAFF
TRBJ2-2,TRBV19,CASQLGPNTGELFF
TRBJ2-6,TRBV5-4,CASSFGSGVLTF
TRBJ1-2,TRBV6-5,CASSREQDTDGYTF
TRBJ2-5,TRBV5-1,CASSGGTGSETQYF
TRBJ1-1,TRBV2,CASSDQENTEAFF
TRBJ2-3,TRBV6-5,CASSYNQPSTDTQYF
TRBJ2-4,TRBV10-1,CASSSDRENIQYF
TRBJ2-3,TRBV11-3,CASSLEGDGRTDTQYF
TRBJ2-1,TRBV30,CAWRGDSLYNEQFF
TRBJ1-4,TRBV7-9,CASSLAGQNEKLFF
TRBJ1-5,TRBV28,CASTSGGAGNQPQHF
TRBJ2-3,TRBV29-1,CSDSGNTDTQYF
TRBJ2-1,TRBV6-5,CASSYSSGQGSNEQFF
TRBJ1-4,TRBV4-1,CASSQRGETGGNEKLFF
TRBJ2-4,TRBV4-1,CASSQDYNPGSRNIQYF
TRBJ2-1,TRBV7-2,CASSSSRSSYNEQFF
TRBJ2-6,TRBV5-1,CASSLSAGGANVLTF
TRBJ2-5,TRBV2,CASSPTGGDQETQYF
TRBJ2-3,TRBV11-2,CASSLGTDTQYF
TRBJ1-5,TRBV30,CAWSVGVGNQPQHF
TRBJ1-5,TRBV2,CASSGQALNQPQHF
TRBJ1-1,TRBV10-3,CAISAQGPTEAFF
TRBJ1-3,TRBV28,CASSLGTGGGNTIYF
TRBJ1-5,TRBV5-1,CASSEQGTSNQPQHF
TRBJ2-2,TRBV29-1,CSVFKNGFTGELFF
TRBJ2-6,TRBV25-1,CASSDPGVGANVLTF
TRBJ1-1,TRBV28,CASRAPEDTEAFF
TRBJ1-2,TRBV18,CASSPSSRTPNYGYTF
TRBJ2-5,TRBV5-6,CASSPLNAGETQYF
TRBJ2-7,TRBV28,CASSLPRVINEQYF
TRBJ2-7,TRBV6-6,CASSYRGGGSYEQYF
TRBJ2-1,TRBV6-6,CASSGAGGSYNEQFF
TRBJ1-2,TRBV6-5,CASPPEGGGHYGYTF
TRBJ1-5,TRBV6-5,CASSRDGTNQPQHF
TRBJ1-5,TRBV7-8,CASSLGRFSYNQPQHF
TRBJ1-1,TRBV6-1,CASRPPSTGGTEAFF
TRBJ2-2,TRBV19,CASSGTGWNTGELFF
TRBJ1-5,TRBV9,CASSEGTAYQPQHF
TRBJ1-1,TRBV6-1,CASSAARLAEAFF
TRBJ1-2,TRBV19,CASSRGQGANGYTF
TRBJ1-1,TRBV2,CASRGDIEAFF
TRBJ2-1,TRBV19,CASRGWTSGSNEQFF
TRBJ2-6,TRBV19,CASSPGLRGANVLTF
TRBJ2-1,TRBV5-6,CASSLAVSGRAVGEQFF
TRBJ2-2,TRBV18,CASSAWLATGELFF
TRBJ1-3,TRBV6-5,CASSRGNTIYF
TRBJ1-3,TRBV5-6,CASSPTGSSGNTIYF
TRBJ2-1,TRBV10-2,CASRGLANNEQFF
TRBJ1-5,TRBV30,CAWSKNSNQPQHF
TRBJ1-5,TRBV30,CAWSSIDRSHQPQHF
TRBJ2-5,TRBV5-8,CASSNHREDNVETQYF
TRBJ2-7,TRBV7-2,CASSFTGQGAYEQYF